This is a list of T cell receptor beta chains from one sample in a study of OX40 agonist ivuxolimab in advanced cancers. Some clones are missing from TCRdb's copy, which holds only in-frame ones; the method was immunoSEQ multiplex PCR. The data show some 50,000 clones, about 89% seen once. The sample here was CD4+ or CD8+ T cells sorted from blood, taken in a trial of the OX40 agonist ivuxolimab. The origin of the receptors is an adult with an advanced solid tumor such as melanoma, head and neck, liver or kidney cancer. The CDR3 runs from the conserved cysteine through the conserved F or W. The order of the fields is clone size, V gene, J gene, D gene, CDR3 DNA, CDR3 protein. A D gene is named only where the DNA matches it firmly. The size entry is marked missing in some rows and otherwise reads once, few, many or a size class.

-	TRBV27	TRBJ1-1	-	TGTGCCAGCAGTGGGGGGTTGAACACTGAAGCTTTCTTT	CASSGGLNTEAFF
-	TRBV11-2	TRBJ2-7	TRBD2	TGTGCCAGCAGCTTAGGGCTAGCGGAGACCTACGAGCAGTACTTC	CASSLGLAETYEQYF
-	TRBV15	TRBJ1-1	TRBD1	TGTGCCACCAGAAATTACGGGACAGGGGGCGGGTTGAGCACTGAAGCTTTCTTT	CATRNYGTGGGLSTEAFF
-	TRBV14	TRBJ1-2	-	TGTGCCAGCAGCCAAGCCCCAATTAATGGCTACACCTTC	CASSQAPINGYTF
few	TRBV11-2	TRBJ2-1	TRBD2	TGTGCCAGCAGCCAGCCGGGACTAGTGACTTACAATGAGCAGTTCTTC	CASSQPGLVTYNEQFF
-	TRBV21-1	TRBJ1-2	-	TGTGCCAGCAGCAAGGGGAACGGTAACTATGGCTACACCTTC	CASSKGNGNYGYTF
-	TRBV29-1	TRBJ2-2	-	TGCAGCGTTGAAAATACCCAGCACACCGGGGAGCTGTTTTTT	CSVENTQHTGELFF
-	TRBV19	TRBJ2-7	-	TGTGCCAGTAGTCTATCTCTAGCCGGTTTGTACGAGCAGTACTTC	CASSLSLAGLYEQYF
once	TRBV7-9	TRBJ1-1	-	TGTGCCAGCACGGGTCTGAACACTGAAGCTTTCTTT	CASTGLNTEAFF
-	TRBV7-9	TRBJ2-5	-	TGTGCCAGCAGCCTCGGGCCTATAAGGAACTTC	CASSLGPIRNF
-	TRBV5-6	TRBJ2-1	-	TGTGCCAGCAGCTTGGCTTCTGGAGTGATTTACATAGAGCAGTTCTTC	CASSLASGVIYIEQFF
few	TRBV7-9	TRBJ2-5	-	TGTGCCAGCAGCTTAGCGCGTGGCAGGGCAACGACCCAGTACTTC	CASSLARGRATTQYF
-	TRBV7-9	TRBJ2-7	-	TGTGCCAGCAGCCCCGTGGGAGGCTCCTACGAGCAGTACTTC	CASSPVGGSYEQYF
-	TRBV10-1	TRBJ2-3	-	TGCGCCAGCAGTGAGACCCCGGGGGCTAATTGCACAGATACGCAGTATTTT	CASSETPGANCTDTQYF
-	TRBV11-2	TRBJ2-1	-	TGTGCCAGCAGCTTAGAAATGGGCCTAGCCCCCAACAATGAGCAGTTCTTC	CASSLEMGLAPNNEQFF
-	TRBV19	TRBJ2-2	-	TGTGCCAGTAGTATGGGTTACACCGGGGAGCTGTTTTTT	CASSMGYTGELFF
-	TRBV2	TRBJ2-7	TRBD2	TGTGCCAGCAGTAATACCGGGACTAGCGGGATCAACGAGCAGTACTTC	CASSNTGTSGINEQYF
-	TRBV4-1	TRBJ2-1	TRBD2	TGCGCCAGCAGCCAAGAGGCTAGCGGGGATGTCGATGAGCAGTTCTTC	CASSQEASGDVDEQFF
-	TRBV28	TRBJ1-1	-	TGTGCCAGCAGTTTAGACGTGAACACTGAAGCTTTCTTT	CASSLDVNTEAFF
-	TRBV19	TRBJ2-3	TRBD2	TGTGCCAGTACCGGGACTAGCGGAACCACAGATACGCAGTATTTT	CASTGTSGTTDTQYF
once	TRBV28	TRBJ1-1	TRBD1	TGTGCCAGCAGTTGGTCGACAGGGGGCGGATACACTGAAGCTTTCTTT	CASSWSTGGGYTEAFF
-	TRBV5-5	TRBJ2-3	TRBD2	TGTGCCAGCAGCTTGAAAGCGGGAGGGGGCACAGATACGCAGTATTTT	CASSLKAGGGTDTQYF
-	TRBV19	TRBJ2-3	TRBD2	TGTGCCAGTAGTCTAGCGGGAGCCGGGACAGATACGCAGTATTTT	CASSLAGAGTDTQYF
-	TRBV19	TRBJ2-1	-	TGTGCCAGTAGTATGGGCCTAGAGCAGTTCTTC	CASSMGLEQFF
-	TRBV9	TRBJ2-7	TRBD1	TGTGCCAGCAGCGTAGGGGACAGTTCCTACGAGCAGTACTTC	CASSVGDSSYEQYF
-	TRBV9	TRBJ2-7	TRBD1	TGTGCCAGCAGCGCAACCGGGACAGGGGGCAACGAGCAGTACTTC	CASSATGTGGNEQYF
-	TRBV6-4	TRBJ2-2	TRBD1	TGTGCCAGCAGCGAGGGACAGGGAGACACCGGGGAGCTGTTTTTT	CASSEGQGDTGELFF
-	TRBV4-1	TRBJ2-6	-	TGCGCCAGCAGCCAAGTCCCCTTACCCGGCAGGGTCTCTGGGGCCAACGTCCTGACTTTC	CASSQVPLPGRVSGANVLTF
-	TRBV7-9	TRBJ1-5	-	TGTGCCAGCAGCTTAGGGAACCAGCCCCAGCATTTT	CASSLGNQPQHF
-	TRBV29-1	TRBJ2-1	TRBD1	TGCAGCGTGGGCTACAGGGGCGCAGGGAATGAGCAGTTCTTC	CSVGYRGAGNEQFF
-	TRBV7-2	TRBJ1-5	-	TGTGCCAGCAGCTTAAATTCAGTTCATCAGCCCCAGCATTTT	CASSLNSVHQPQHF
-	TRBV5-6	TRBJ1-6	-	TGTGCCAGCAGCTTCTATATTAACAGAAATTCACCCCTCCACTTT	CASSFYINRNSPLHF
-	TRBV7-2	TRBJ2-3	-	TGTGCCAGCAGCTTAACGGGGATGGGGAGGCCGGCAGATACGCAGTATTTT	CASSLTGMGRPADTQYF
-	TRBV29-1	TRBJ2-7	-	TGCAGCGTTGATGGCCAGACGAAATTCTACGAGCAGTACTTC	CSVDGQTKFYEQYF
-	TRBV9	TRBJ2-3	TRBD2	TGTGCCAGCAGCGACCCTAGCGGAACTAGCACAGATACGCAGTATTTT	CASSDPSGTSTDTQYF
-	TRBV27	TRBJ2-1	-	TGTGCCAGCAGTTTTACCGGTAACAATGAGCAGTTCTTC	CASSFTGNNEQFF